At least ten counts were recorded for the clone carrying this TCR beta chain. Its antigen is unknown. TCRdb keeps only in-frame clones here, not all; method: immunoSEQ multiplex PCR. Recorded here are 40,000 to 55,000 clones, none singletons. This CDR3 has 11 residues. The germline V gene has CDR1 SGHTA and CDR2 FQGNSA. V lost 8 bases and J lost 10, with 14 bases in between. This sample is drawn from a study of T cells after posttransplantation cyclophosphamide. Study-level findings and limits: Tissue-infiltrating T cells from skin or gut overlapped little with blood T cells. Recipient CMV seropositivity and CMV reactivation strongly tracked TRB clonality. Donor-recipient repertoire similarity was low at 1-2 months, rising over year one.

The sequence derives from a man aged 35-49 years in good health, CMV-negative, and a related stem cell transplant donor. The sample comprised PBMCs. The J gene is TRBJ2-5, the V gene TRBV7-2; D call uncertain. The CDR3 DNA reads TGTGCCAGCCATTTGGGTGGAGACCAGTACTTC. Translation gives CASHLGGDQYF. Full variable domain (rest looked up from reference TRBV7-2 and TRBJ2-5): GAGVSQSPSNKVTEKGKDVELRCDPISGHTALYWYRQSLGQGLEFLIYFQGNSAPDKSGLPSDRFSAERTGGSVSTLTIQRTQQEDSAVYLCASHLGGDQYFGPGTRLLVL.